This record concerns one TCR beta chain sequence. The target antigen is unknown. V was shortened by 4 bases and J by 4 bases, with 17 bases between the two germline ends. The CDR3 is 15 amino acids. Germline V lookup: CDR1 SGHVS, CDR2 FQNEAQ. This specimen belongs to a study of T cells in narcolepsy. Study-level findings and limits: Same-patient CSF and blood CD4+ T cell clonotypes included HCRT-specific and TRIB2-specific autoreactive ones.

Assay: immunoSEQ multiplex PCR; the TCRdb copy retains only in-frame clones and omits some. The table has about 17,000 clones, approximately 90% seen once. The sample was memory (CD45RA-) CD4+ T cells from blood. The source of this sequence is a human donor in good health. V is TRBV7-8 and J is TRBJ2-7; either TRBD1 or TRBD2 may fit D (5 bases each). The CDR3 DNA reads TGTGCCAGCAGCTCTAGGGGAGTTGGGGGATACGAGCAGTACTTC. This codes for CASSSRGVGGYEQYF.